This T cell receptor (beta chain) was recovered during a study of CD8 T cells in ankylosing spondylitis. Note on this clonotype: Its target is unknown.

Scientists made TCR beta libraries using quantitative 5'-RACE with molecular barcodes. TCRdb re-called the 5' RACE reads through MiXCR, storing one row per CDR3 protein. Altogether more than 250,000 distinct CDR3 sequences are present, 6.5% to 10% being singletons, with the ten largest covering just over 14%. The study's findings and limits: The study identified a TCR beta motif of under ten highly homologous variants that appeared characteristic of ankylosing spondylitis blood. CD8+ disease-linked clones were present at relatively low frequencies in blood. Existing reports had already noted some motif variants in reactive arthritis synovial fluid and blood.

This TCR was sampled from a male donor with ankylosing spondylitis. The sample taken for sequencing was blood, either unsorted or a sorted T cell fraction (not recorded which).

CDR3 amino acids: CASSSTDRRYEQYF. The CDR3 nucleotides are TGTGCCAGCAGCTCAACGGACAGACGATACGAGCAGTACTTC. The V call is TRBV7-2, the J call TRBJ2-7; D is possibly TRBD1 (6 bases). Per germline, CDR1 SGHTA and CDR2 FQGNSA. CDR3 length: 14 amino acids. V gave up 4 bases and J gave up 4 bases, with 14 bases separating them.